This T cell receptor (beta chain) was obtained from a study of shared clonotypes between healthy human individuals. This CDR3 region has 13 residues. The germline gives CDR1 SNHLY, CDR2 FYNNEI. V gave up 4 bases and J gave up 5 bases, with 11 bases separating them. Whole-study findings and limits: Even with large depth, rarefaction showed that sorted-subset sequencing was incomplete.

As for this clone: What it binds is not known.

Each subset's genomic DNA was split evenly across several immunoSEQ plates. The method was immunoSEQ multiplex PCR; TCRdb's version includes in-frame clones alone and lacks a portion of them. The table lists approximately 2.1 million clones, approximately 93% of them singletons. Sample: naive CD4+ T cells from PBMCs. The subset denotes: CD45RA+ positively selected. The rearrangement uses TRBV2 and TRBJ1-2, with D hard to call. The sequence was obtained from a young man in good health. Some clones in this sample may be carry-over from other donors' samples. This CDR3 is CASSAYEGYGYTF. CDR3 in DNA: TGTGCCAGCAGTGCTTATGAAGGGTATGGCTACACCTTC.